What follows are 10 T cell receptor beta chains derived from one specimen sequenced in a study of CD8 T cells in ankylosing spondylitis. Each CDR3 protein gets one entry after TCRdb re-called the 5' RACE reads with MiXCR. This sample yields 250,000 to 400,000 distinct CDR3 sequences, of which 9.5% to 13% are seen a single time; roughly 9% belongs to the top ten. Material for sequencing was blood, either unsorted or a sorted T cell fraction (not recorded which). These receptors originate from a female donor with ankylosing spondylitis or in good health (not recorded which).

This clonotype was counted ten times or more. Relative to the germline gene, one junction end is altered; a read error may explain this. The chain combines TRBV15 with TRBJ1-1; D not certain. Germline CDR1 reads LNHNV; CDR2 reads YYDKDF (reference sequence). The CDR3 is 12 residues long. The CDR3 nucleotides are TGTGCCACCAGCAGAGATCAAGGCTACCCTGAATTT. Protein: CATSRDQGYPEF.

This clonotype showed up many times. The chain couples TRBV28 to TRBJ2-7; D is undetermined. The CDR3 totals 12 residues. Trimming stripped 8 bases from V and 5 bases from J, with 13 bases between. The germline V gene encodes CDR1 MDHEN and CDR2 SYDVKM. CDR3 bases: TGTGCCAGCTCCACCTCGCGCCACGAGCAGTACTTC. This encodes CASSTSRHEQYF.

This clonotype was picked up many times. The chain uses TRBV12-3 or TRBV12-4 and TRBJ2-3; D call uncertain. V was trimmed by 6 bases and J by 0 bases, leaving 10 bases between them. The CDR3 loop spans 14 amino acids. The CDR3 protein is CASRPLSSTDTQYF. The CDR3 bases are TGTGCCAGCAGGCCTCTTTCTAGCACAGATACGCAGTATTTT.

The chain couples TRBV3-1 to TRBJ1-2; the match to TRBD1 covers 7 bases. This CDR3 comprises 16 residues. Germline assignment: CDR1 LGHDT and CDR2 YNNKEL (reference sequence). Germline trimming cut 4 bases from V and 3 bases from J; bases unmatched to any gene: 11. The CDR3 region is CASSLQGQGIDYGYTF. DNA for the CDR3: TGTGCCAGCAGCCTACAGGGGCAGGGGATCGACTATGGCTACACCTTC.

This clonotype was seen at least ten times. V and J are TRBV12-3 or TRBV12-4 and TRBJ1-5; no clear D gene. The CDR3 length is 14 residues. The germline V and J ends were trimmed by 3 bases and 5 bases, with 11 bases remaining between them. The CDR3 DNA reads TGTGCCAGCAGTTTCGCAGGAATTGATCAGCCCCAGCATTTT. Its translation is CASSFAGIDQPQHF.

The chain carries TRBV28 and TRBJ2-5; no definite D call. Looked up from germline, CDR1 is MDHEN and CDR2 is SYDVKM. The CDR3 is 14 residues long. V dropped 7 bases and J dropped 4 bases, with 16 bases sitting between them. The CDR3 region has the DNA TGTGCCAGCATTCACCGCCCCATGGGAGAGACCCAGTACTTC. This translates into CASIHRPMGETQYF.

The chain uses TRBV9 and TRBJ1-1, with 10 bases that match TRBD1. Germline CDR1 is SGDLS and CDR2 is YYNGEE. After removal of 0 bases from V and 6 bases from J, the junction contained 8 bases not matched to a gene. This CDR3 is 16 amino acids long. CDR3 residues: CASSVGGDRGRSEAFF. In nucleotides, the CDR3 is TGTGCCAGCAGCGTAGGGGGGGACAGGGGAAGATCTGAAGCTTTCTTT.

This clonotype occurred many times. This chain links TRBV20-1 with TRBJ1-4; 9 bases fit TRBD1. The CDR3 is 14 amino acids. V gave up 5 bases and J gave up 8 bases; unmatched junction bases: 9. Germline values: CDR1 DFQATT, CDR2 SNEGSKA (reference sequence). The CDR3 reads CSALPGQGGEKLFF. Here the CDR3 DNA reads TGCAGTGCTTTGCCGGGACAGGGAGGAGAAAAACTGTTTTTT.

The genes are TRBV4-1 and TRBJ2-7, with TRBD1 as a possible D gene (6 bases). Trimming removed 1 base at V and 7 bases at J, with 20 bases between. This CDR3 spans 16 amino acids. Germline V gene lookup returns CDR1 MGHRA and CDR2 YSYEKL. CDR3 nucleotides: TGCGCCAGCAGCCAAGTGGCAGGGGATCGCCGTGCGGAGCAGTACTTC. Its protein is CASSQVAGDRRAEQYF.

J is TRBJ2-7 and V is TRBV20-1; perhaps TRBD1 as D (6 bases). Germline V gene sequence: CDR1 DFQATT, CDR2 SNEGSKA (reference sequence). This CDR3 is built from 16 residues. Between the trimmed V and J ends, which lost 4 bases and 0 bases, there was a span of 19 bases. DNA of the CDR3: TGCAGTGCTACGTTCTTTCAGGGGACGGGCTCCTACGAGCAGTACTTC. Translating it yields CSATFFQGTGSYEQYF.